Listed here are 8 T cell receptor beta chains from one sample, sequenced in a study of neurological immune-mediated disorders. TCRdb used MiXCR to reprocess the 5' RACE reads, holding one entry per CDR3 protein. The top ten clones hold 2% to 2.5% of a sample with more than 75,000 distinct CDR3 sequences, 5% to 5.5% of them seen once. Specimen: PBMCs. These receptors originate from a woman aged 30 to 39 with multiple sclerosis.

This clonotype was detected ten times or more. For the CDR3, the DNA is TGCAGTGCCCATTACCGACTAGGGGGAGATACGCAGTATTTT. Protein product: CSAHYRLGGDTQYF. The chain recombines TRBV20-1 with TRBJ2-3; TRBD1 or TRBD2 may be the D gene (6 bases each). The CDR3 contains 14 residues. The V gene lost 6 bases and the J gene lost 5 bases, with 18 bases spanning the gap. Germline CDR1 and CDR2: DFQATT and SNEGSKA (reference sequence).

The chain links TRBV5-6 to TRBJ1-1, with 9 bases lining up with TRBD1. Per the germline V gene, CDR1 is SGHDT and CDR2 is YYEEEE. This CDR3 has 15 amino acids. With V trimmed by 4 bases and J by 1 base, 5 bases remained unmatched. The chain's CDR3 is CASSLRTGANTEAFF. The CDR3 coding sequence is TGTGCCAGCAGCCTGCGGACAGGGGCGAACACTGAAGCTTTCTTT.

This clonotype was observed a few times. This rearrangement joins TRBV20-1 to TRBJ1-1, with a possible D match to TRBD1 (5 bases). The CDR3 loop spans 13 amino acids. Trimming shortened V by 3 bases and J by 1 base, and 9 bases separated the two germline ends. Germline lookup yields CDR1 DFQATT and CDR2 SNEGSKA (reference sequence). CDR3 in DNA: TGCAGTGCTAGGATGACAGCGAACACTGAAGCTTTCTTT. It codes for CSARMTANTEAFF.

This clonotype was seen many times. The V call is TRBV7-9, the J call TRBJ1-1; D ambiguous. CDR1 is SEHNR and CDR2 is FQNEAQ in the germline V gene (reference sequence). V dropped 5 bases and J dropped 2 bases, with 6 bases sitting between them. The CDR3 has 12 residues. The CDR3 spells CASSPRNTEAFF. CDR3 in DNA: TGTGCCAGCAGCCCCAGAAACACTGAAGCTTTCTTT.

This clonotype came up many times. The genes are TRBV29-1 and TRBJ2-7; the match to TRBD2 covers 8 bases. Germline CDR1 reads SQVTM; CDR2 reads ANQGSEA. This CDR3 comprises 16 residues. The trim removed 3 bases at V and 0 bases at J, leaving 10 bases unmatched. For the CDR3, the DNA is TGCAGCGTTGAGCGCCGGGGGGGACCCCTCTCCTACGAGCAGTACGTC. Translated: CSVERRGGPLSYEQYV.

The V call is TRBV20-1, the J call TRBJ2-1; the match to TRBD2 covers 8 bases. The CDR3 is made up of 15 amino acids. V shed 5 bases, J shed 8 bases, and the junction held 14 bases outside the gene matches. The germline gives CDR1 DFQATT, CDR2 SNEGSKA (reference sequence). CDR3 amino acids: CSAYTSGVGVYEQFF. The CDR3 DNA reads as TGCAGTGCTTATACTAGCGGTGTGGGGGTCTATGAGCAGTTCTTC.

In this sample, this clonotype turned up many times. The genes are TRBV20-1 and TRBJ2-1, with 10 bases matching TRBD2. V was pared by 5 bases and J by 5 bases, with 6 bases of the junction left unmatched. Germline loops: CDR1 DFQATT, CDR2 SNEGSKA (reference sequence). This CDR3 contains 14 residues. CDR3 in amino acids: CSASSGSPNNEQFF. The CDR3 DNA is TGCAGTGCTTCTAGCGGGAGCCCTAACAATGAGCAGTTCTTC.

At least ten counts were recorded for this clonotype. This chain connects TRBV20-1 to TRBJ2-1; no definite D call. CDR3 length equals 11 residues. The V gene lost 0 bases and the J gene lost 9 bases, with 6 bases spanning the gap. Per germline, CDR1 DFQATT and CDR2 SNEGSKA (reference sequence). Here the CDR3 reads CSAREGFEQFF. The CDR3 DNA reads TGCAGTGCTAGAGAAGGATTTGAGCAGTTCTTC.